This TCR beta chain was retrieved from a study of cytomegalovirus exposure and HLA in healthy donors. Across the study: A previous analysis identified about 110 million unique TCR beta sequences derived from approximately 190 million T cells. The study, taken as a whole, reports: An apparent linkage of common viral pathogens to several of the most significant clusters emerged in a later analysis. In vitro, a few CMV-associated chains proved specific for CMV antigens.

V was pared by 6 bases and J by 4 bases, with 6 bases of the junction left unmatched. CDR1 and CDR2 (germline): MGHDK, SYGVNS. The CDR3 length is 15 residues. It was with 60 Vbeta and 13 Jbeta primers that the PCR ran. Measured with immunoSEQ multiplex PCR; TCRdb has only the in-frame clones, and not every one. This sample has around 100,000 clones, with around 80% found just once. Regarding this clone: Its antigen is not known.

The specimen sequenced was PBMCs. The source is a woman aged 40 to 50 in good health and CMV-seronegative. This chain connects TRBV25-1 to TRBJ2-1; 10 nucleotides agree with TRBD2. In nucleotides, the CDR3 is TGTGCCAGCAGAGGGCTAGCGGGGGTTTACAATGAGCAGTTCTTC. Encoded protein: CASRGLAGVYNEQFF.